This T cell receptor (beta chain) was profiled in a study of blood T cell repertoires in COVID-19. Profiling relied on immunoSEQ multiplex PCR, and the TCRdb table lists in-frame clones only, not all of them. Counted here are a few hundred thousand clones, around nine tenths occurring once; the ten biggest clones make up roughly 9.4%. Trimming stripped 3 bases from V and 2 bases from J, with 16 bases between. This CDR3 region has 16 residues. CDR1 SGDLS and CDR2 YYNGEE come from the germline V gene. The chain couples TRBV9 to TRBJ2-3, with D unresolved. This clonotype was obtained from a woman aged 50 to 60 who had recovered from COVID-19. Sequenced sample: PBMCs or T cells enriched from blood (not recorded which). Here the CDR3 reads CASSAGQTPLTDTQYF. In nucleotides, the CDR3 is TGTGCCAGCAGCGCTGGCCAGACTCCTCTCACAGATACGCAGTATTTT.